One sample yielded the 14 T cell receptor beta chains listed below, sequenced in a study of blood T cells in healthy people across ages. Through a sample-barcoded 5' primer and a J-beta primer mix, a second PCR was run for roughly 6 to 12 cycles. One entry per CDR3 protein results from TCRdb running MiXCR on the 5' RACE reads. The table records 1.5 million to 2 million distinct CDR3 sequences, 30% to 35% of them present only once. The specimen was blood. The receptors were gathered from a woman in her 30s in good health.

This clonotype appeared a single time. This chain joins TRBV30 and TRBJ2-7, with D possibly TRBD2 on 6 matching bases. V was cut by 0 bases and J by 1 base, with 10 bases left in between. From germline, CDR1 is GTSNPN and CDR2 SVGIG (reference sequence). This CDR3 contains 14 residues. The CDR3 DNA reads TGTGCCTGGAGTGTAGCGGGTTTATCCTACGAGCAGTACTTC. Protein product: CAWSVAGLSYEQYF.

The chain combines TRBV20-1 with TRBJ2-1, with TRBD1 matching 8 bases. The germline gives CDR1 DFQATT, CDR2 SNEGSKA (reference sequence). The CDR3 is 17 amino acids. The J segment lost 0 bases and the V segment lost 0 bases, leaving 7 bases of the junction unmatched. The chain's CDR3 is CSAREDRGPSSYNEQFF. CDR3 DNA sequence: TGCAGTGCTAGAGAAGACAGGGGCCCAAGCTCCTACAATGAGCAGTTCTTC.

This clonotype occurred many times. This chain joins TRBV29-1 and TRBJ2-3, with 7 bases that match TRBD2. The CDR3 length is 13 residues. J was trimmed by 0 bases and V by 4 bases; bases with no gene match: 1. Germline values: CDR1 SQVTM, CDR2 ANQGSEA. The DNA for the CDR3 is TGCAGCGTTGTAGCGGGTAGCACAGATACGCAGTATTTT. Its translation: CSVVAGSTDTQYF.

About this clonotype itself: At one boundary the junction diverges from the germline segment, which might be a read error. J is TRBJ2-3 and V is TRBV5-1, with D maybe TRBD2 (6 bases). The germline V gene encodes CDR1 SGHRS and CDR2 YFSETQ. The CDR3 spans 14 residues. The CDR3 DNA sequence: TGCACCAGCAGCTTAGGGACTGTCACAGATACGCAGTATTTT. The encoded protein is CTSSLGTVTDTQYF.

The J gene is TRBJ2-1, the V gene TRBV7-3, with D hard to call. The CDR3 extends over 14 amino acids. V lost 3 bases and J 10 bases, leaving 16 bases between the germline ends. Germline V gene lookup returns CDR1 SGHTA and CDR2 FQGTGA. The CDR3 is CASSFTGLPTEQFF. CDR3 sequence (DNA): TGTGCCAGCAGCTTCACCGGCCTCCCTACCGAGCAGTTCTTC.

This chain connects TRBV5-1 to TRBJ2-1; TRBD2 matches 10 bases. Per germline, CDR1 SGHRS and CDR2 YFSETQ. This CDR3 has 17 amino acids. Trimming took 3 bases from V and 1 from J; bases not matched to a gene: 7. CDR3 region: CASSSSPSGGSYNEQFF. CDR3 bases: TGCGCCAGCAGCTCAAGCCCTAGCGGGGGATCCTACAATGAGCAGTTCTTC.

This chain connects TRBV6-5 to TRBJ2-7; perhaps TRBD2 as D (6 bases). Trimming cost V 9 bases and J 1 base, with 13 bases left between them. Per the germline V gene, CDR1 is MNHEY and CDR2 is SVGAGI. The CDR3 has 13 amino acids. CDR3 region: CASRDSTSYEQYF. Here the CDR3 DNA reads TGTGCCAGTCGGGACTCCACGTCCTACGAGCAGTACTTC.

This clonotype was seen a few times. The genes are TRBV4-1 and TRBJ2-1; 9 nucleotides line up with TRBD2. V dropped 4 bases and J dropped 9; count of bases not matched to a gene: 10. The CDR3 totals 15 residues. Germline-derived CDR1 and CDR2 are MGHRA and YSYEKL. CDR3 bases: TGCGCCAGCAGCCCCGCTGGCCTAGCGGGACTTGAGCAGTTCTTC. Encoded protein: CASSPAGLAGLEQFF.

This clonotype has only a few counts. The chain carries TRBV20-1 and TRBJ2-7, with a tentative D call TRBD2 (5 bases). Per germline, CDR1 DFQATT and CDR2 SNEGSKA (reference sequence). The CDR3 runs 14 residues. The germline V and J ends were trimmed by 3 bases and 4 bases, with 16 bases remaining between them. CDR3 bases: TGCAGTGCTAGCGGGATAGAGATTCTATACGAGCAGTACTTC. Amino acids: CSASGIEILYEQYF.

The rearrangement links TRBV5-4 to TRBJ2-2; weak D call: TRBD2 (5 bases). This CDR3 is 10 amino acids long. The germline CDR1 and CDR2 sequences are SGHNT and YYREEE (reference sequence). The CDR3: CAEGAGELFF. The CDR3 DNA follows: TGTGCAGAGGGAGCCGGGGAGCTGTTTTTT.

A word on this clonotype: An end of the junction does not agree with germline; a read error may underlie this. The chain is built from TRBV27 and TRBJ1-4; D may be TRBD1 (5 bases). CDR1 and CDR2 (germline): MNHEY, SMNVEV (reference sequence). This CDR3 region has 16 residues. The DNA for the CDR3 is TGTGCCAGCAGTCCTACAACCGGGACTTTGTATGAAAAACGGTTTTTT. It codes for CASSPTTGTLYEKRFF.

This clonotype was seen many times. V is TRBV29-1 and J is TRBJ2-7, with a possible D match to TRBD1 (6 bases). The CDR3 length is 10 residues. Per the germline V gene, CDR1 is SQVTM and CDR2 is ANQGSEA. V lost 4 bases, J lost 7 bases, and 8 bases lay in between. The CDR3 coding sequence is TGCAGCGTTGTAAGGGGGGAGCAGTACTTC. It codes for CSVVRGEQYF.

This clonotype was seen more than once but under ten times. The gene calls are TRBV2 and TRBJ2-7, with D maybe TRBD2 (6 bases). Trimming stripped 3 bases from V and 0 bases from J, with 12 bases between. This CDR3 contains 15 residues. Germline V CDR1 and CDR2: SNHLY, FYNNEI. CDR3: CASSDIAENSYEQYF. The CDR3 DNA sequence: TGTGCCAGCAGTGATATAGCGGAAAACTCCTACGAGCAGTACTTC. The variable domain in full, with the rest retrieved from reference TRBV2 and TRBJ2-7, is EPEVTQTPSHQVTQMGQEVILRCVPISNHLYFYWYRQILGQKVEFLVSFYNNEISEKSEIFDDQFSVERPDGSNFTLKIRSTKLEDSAMYFCASSDIAENSYEQYFGPGTRLTVT.

The sample holds a few counts of this clonotype. This chain links TRBV6-5 with TRBJ2-1, with 9 positions matching TRBD2. Germline CDR1 reads MNHEY; CDR2 reads SVGAGI. The CDR3 extends over 15 amino acids. The V and J ends lost 6 bases and 7 bases, in that order; junction bases with no gene match: 10. The CDR3 sequence: CASSPRGGVNNEQFF. The CDR3 DNA reads TGTGCCAGCAGCCCCCGCGGGGGGGTAAATAATGAGCAGTTCTTC.